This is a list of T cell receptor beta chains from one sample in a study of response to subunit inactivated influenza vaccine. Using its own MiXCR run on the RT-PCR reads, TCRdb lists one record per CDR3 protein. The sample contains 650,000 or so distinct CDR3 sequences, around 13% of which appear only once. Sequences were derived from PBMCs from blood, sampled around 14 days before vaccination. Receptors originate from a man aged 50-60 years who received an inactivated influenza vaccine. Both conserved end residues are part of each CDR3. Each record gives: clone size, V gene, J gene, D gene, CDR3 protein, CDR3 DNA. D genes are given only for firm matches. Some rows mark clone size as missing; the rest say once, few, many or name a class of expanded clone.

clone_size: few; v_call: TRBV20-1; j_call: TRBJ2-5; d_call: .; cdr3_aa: CSARGGTSGQETQYF; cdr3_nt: TGCAGTGCTAGAGGCGGGACATCAGGTCAAGAGACCCAGTACTTC
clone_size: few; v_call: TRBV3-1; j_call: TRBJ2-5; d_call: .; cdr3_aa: CASSPPGMQETQYF; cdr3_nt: TGTGCCAGCAGCCCGCCGGGGATGCAAGAGACCCAGTACTTC
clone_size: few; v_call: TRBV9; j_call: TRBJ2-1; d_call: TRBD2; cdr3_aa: CASSVAGVSSYNEQFF; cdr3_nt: TGTGCCAGCAGCGTGGCGGGGGTAAGCTCCTACAATGAGCAGTTCTTC
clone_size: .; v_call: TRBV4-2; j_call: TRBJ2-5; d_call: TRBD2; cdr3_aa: CASSQSTGTTQETQYF; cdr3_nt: TGTGCCAGCAGCCAATCCACCGGGACTACCCAAGAGACCCAGTACTTC
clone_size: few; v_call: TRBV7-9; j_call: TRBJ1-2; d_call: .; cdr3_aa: CASSPRGAAYGYTF; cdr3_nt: TGTGCCAGCAGCCCCAGAGGGGCGGCGTATGGCTACACCTTC
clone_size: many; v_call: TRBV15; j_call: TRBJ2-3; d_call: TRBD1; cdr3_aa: CATSTYYSGTEPTDTQYF; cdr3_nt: TGTGCCACCAGCACCTACTACTCCGGGACAGAGCCCACAGATACGCAGTATTTT
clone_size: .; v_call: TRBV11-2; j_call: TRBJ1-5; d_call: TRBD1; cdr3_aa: CASSLTGGYSNQPQHF; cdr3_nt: TGTGCCAGCAGCTTAACAGGGGGCTATAGCAATCAGCCCCAGCATTTT
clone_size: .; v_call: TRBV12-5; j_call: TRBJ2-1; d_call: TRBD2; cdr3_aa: CASGFASGRNEQFF; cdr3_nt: TGTGCTAGTGGTTTCGCTAGCGGGAGGAATGAGCAGTTCTTC
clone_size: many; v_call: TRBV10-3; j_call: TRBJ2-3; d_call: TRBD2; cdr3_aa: CAIRGTSGRTDTQYF; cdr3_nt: TGTGCCATCAGGGGTACTAGCGGTCGGACAGATACGCAGTATTTT
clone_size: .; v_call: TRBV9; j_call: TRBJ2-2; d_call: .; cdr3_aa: CASSVQGTFQNTGELFF; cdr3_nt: TGTGCCAGCAGCGTACAGGGGACCTTCCAGAACACCGGGGAGCTGTTTTTT
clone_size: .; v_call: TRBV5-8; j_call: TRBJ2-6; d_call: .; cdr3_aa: CASSLVLGAAGANVLTF; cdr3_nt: TGTGCCAGCAGCTTGGTCCTGGGGGCGGCTGGGGCCAACGTCCTGACTTTC
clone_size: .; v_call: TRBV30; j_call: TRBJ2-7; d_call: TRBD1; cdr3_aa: CAWSVQGAINEQYF; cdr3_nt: TGTGCCTGGAGTGTACAGGGGGCTATCAACGAGCAGTACTTC
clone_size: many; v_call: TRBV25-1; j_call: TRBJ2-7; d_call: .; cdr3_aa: CASSGLYEQYF; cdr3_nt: TGTGCCAGCAGTGGGCTCTACGAGCAGTACTTC
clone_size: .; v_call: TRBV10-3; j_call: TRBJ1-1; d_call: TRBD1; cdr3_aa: CAISGDRGVNTEAFF; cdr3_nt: TGTGCCATCAGCGGAGACAGGGGGGTTAACACTGAAGCTTTCTTT
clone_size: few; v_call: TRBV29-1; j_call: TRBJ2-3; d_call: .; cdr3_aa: CSVEHRLGTLSTDTQYF; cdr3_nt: TGCAGCGTTGAACACAGGCTCGGGACGCTGAGCACAGATACGCAGTATTTT
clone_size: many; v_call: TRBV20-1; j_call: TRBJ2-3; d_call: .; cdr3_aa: CSARDSGRGVPDTQYF; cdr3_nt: TGCAGTGCTAGAGATAGTGGCAGGGGGGTACCAGATACGCAGTATTTT